This T cell receptor (beta chain) was captured in a study of CXCR3-negative and CXCR3-positive naive CD8 T cells. Overall study results and limits: No difference in surface CD5 was seen between naive subsets, and TCR strength was inferred from TRB CDR3 properties. Each naive subset displayed comparably high diversity, whereas memory CD8+ cells displayed much lower diversity.

UMI-labeled 5' RACE TRB cDNA libraries were prepared from the cells. TCRdb reprocessed the 5' RACE reads and stores each CDR3 protein as one record, lacking DNA. The sample table sets out 50,000 to 75,000 distinct CDR3 sequences. A word on this clonotype: Its antigen is currently unknown.

The CDR3 loop spans 14 amino acids. This chain connects TRBV21-1 to TRBJ1-2; with no DNA, the TCRdb D assignment of TRBD1 cannot be verified. TRBV21-1 is a recognized pseudogene. Sequenced sample: naive CXCR3- CD8+ T cells from blood. Documented subset: CD45RO-CCR7+CD27+CD95- naive CD8+ T cells lacking CXCR3 (TNR3-). This clonotype was obtained from a human donor in good health. Some clones in this sample may be carry-over from other donors' samples. The chain's CDR3 is CASSHGQHIYGYTF.